This T cell receptor (beta chain) was recorded in a study of blood T cell repertoires in COVID-19. Sequencing used immunoSEQ multiplex PCR; TCRdb keeps in-frame clones, though not all of them. This table holds fewer than 70,000 clones, about 87% found once. The germline gives CDR1 SGHTA, CDR2 FQGTGA. This CDR3 comprises 18 residues. V lost 3 bases to trimming and J lost 8 bases; unmatched junction nucleotides: 19. Sequencing was carried out using peripheral blood. The chain is built from TRBV7-3 and TRBJ2-3; the match to TRBD1 covers 8 bases. The source of this sequence is a human donor in a cohort sampled during active COVID-19. Here the CDR3 DNA reads TGTGCCAGCAGCTTCCTAACGGGTGGACAGGGTGGGGGAGGTACGCAGTATTTT. Its protein is CASSFLTGGQGGGGTQYF.